A selection of T cell receptor beta chains follows, all from one sample in a study of vaccination and CD4 T cells after COVID-19. These receptors have no identified antigens. TCRdb redid the calling of the PCR reads with MiXCR, one entry per CDR3 protein. Of around 15,000 distinct CDR3 sequences listed, roughly three fifths are singletons. Sequences were obtained from CD4+ T cells from blood, cultured in vitro. These receptors originate from a human donor who had recovered from COVID-19. CDR3s include the opening cysteine and the closing phenylalanine or tryptophan.

v_call cdr3_aa
TRBV6-1 CASSEEGGIAKNIQYF
TRBV19 CASSAVGGPQHF
TRBV10-3 CAIRGGQGRTDTQYF
TRBV19 CASTTPGDTNQPQHF
TRBV6-5 CASSYSNRDSYEQYF
TRBV27 CASSPRLAGGINEQFF
TRBV10-3 CAISAGADREAFF
TRBV5-1 CASSLGAGQPQHF
TRBV7-2 CASSRLAGGTYEQYF
TRBV7-9 CASSSIAGGYTGELFF
TRBV7-3 CASSEATHSGANVLTF
TRBV20-1 CSASRADGAPNTGELFF
TRBV9 CASSGIVTGGYGYTF
TRBV20-1 CSASRDSSNTGELFF
TRBV20-1 CSARAPGQGSTEAFF
TRBV7-6 CASSLGLAGSSGANVLTF
TRBV21-1 CASSKGTENSPLHF
TRBV27 CASRYHNRPGGYTF
TRBV20-1 CSAKPAGTGDNSPLHF
TRBV7-2 CASGKRQAGGQFF
TRBV10-2 CASSESNQPQHF
TRBV6-5 CASSYPSGTGGYTF
TRBV10-1 CASSDHYNEQFF
TRBV6-1 CASSEWGGVTTDTQYF
TRBV4-3 CASSPRLGSSGANVLTF
TRBV19 CASSTSLNTEAFF
TRBV2 CASSANQGLEQYF
TRBV18 CASSLNQGQGVTEAFF